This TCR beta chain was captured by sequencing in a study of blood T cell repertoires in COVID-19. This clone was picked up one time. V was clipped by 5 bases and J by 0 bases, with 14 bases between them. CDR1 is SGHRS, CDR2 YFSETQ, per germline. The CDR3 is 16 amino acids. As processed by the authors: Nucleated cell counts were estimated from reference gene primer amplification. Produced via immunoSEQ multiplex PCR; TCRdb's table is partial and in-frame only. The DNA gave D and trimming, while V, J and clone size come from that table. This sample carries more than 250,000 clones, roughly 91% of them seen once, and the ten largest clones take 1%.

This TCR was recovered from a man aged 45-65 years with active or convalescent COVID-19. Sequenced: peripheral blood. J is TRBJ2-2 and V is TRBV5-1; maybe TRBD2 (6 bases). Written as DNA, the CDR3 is TGCGCCAGCAGTTTCGCCGGGGGAACGAACACCGGGGAGCTGTTTTTT. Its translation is CASSFAGGTNTGELFF.